Each of the 24 T cell receptor beta chains below was sequenced from the same sample in a study of beta chain features in type 1 diabetes. Study outcomes and limitations: For Type 1 diabetes patients, all four CD4+ subsets carried TCRB CDR3s that were moderately but significantly shorter.

No antigen has been assigned to these receptors. As every portion of the isolated RNA was reverse transcribed, the sequencing read expressed TCRB transcripts. Method: immunoSEQ multiplex PCR; TCRdb's copy keeps in-frame clones and lacks some. The sample lists 600,000 to 700,000 clones; around 12% were seen once. Sequencing was carried out using naive CD4+ T cells from blood. The source of these receptors is a man younger than 40 with type 1 diabetes.

In the case of this clone: Other DNA variants within this sample encode the same CDR3. The chain is built from TRBV5-4 and TRBJ2-3; unclear D gene. V lost 2 bases to trimming and J lost 1 base, with 5 bases between them. The CDR3 is 13 residues long. The V gene's germline CDR1 is SGHNT and CDR2 YYREEE (reference sequence). The CDR3 coding sequence is TGTGCCAGCAGCTTAACAGGCACAGATACGCAGTATTTT. It is translated as CASSLTGTDTQYF.

The chain recombines TRBV2 with TRBJ2-1; 9 bases match TRBD1. After removal of 11 bases from V and 6 bases from J, the junction contained 14 bases not matched to a gene. Germline assignment: CDR1 SNHLY and CDR2 FYNNEI. The length of the CDR3 is 15 residues. CDR3 sequence (DNA): TGTGCCTCCCTTCAACAGGGACAGGGTTTCAATGAGCAGTTCTTC. Translation gives CASLQQGQGFNEQFF.

The rearrangement uses TRBV5-1 and TRBJ2-7, with D maybe TRBD1 (6 bases). CDR1 and CDR2 from the germline V gene are SGHRS and YFSETQ. Between the trimmed V and J ends, which lost 4 bases and 3 bases, there was a span of 20 bases. The CDR3 length is 16 residues. In nucleotides, the CDR3 is TGCGCCAGCAGCCCGGACAGCACCGGGTTTAACTACGAGCAGTACTTC. Translation: CASSPDSTGFNYEQYF.

This clone was observed a few times. V usage is TRBV9 and J usage is TRBJ2-2, with no clear D. Germline V lookup: CDR1 SGDLS, CDR2 YYNGEE. V dropped 6 bases and J dropped 6 bases, with 24 bases sitting between them. This CDR3 has 17 residues. CDR3 amino acids: CASTELEMAPRSGELFF. The CDR3 DNA follows: TGTGCCAGCACCGAGCTGGAGATGGCGCCACGATCCGGGGAGCTGTTTTTT.

The V call is TRBV5-4, the J call TRBJ2-1; D might be TRBD2 (6 bases). CDR1 and CDR2 from the germline V gene are SGHNT and YYREEE (reference sequence). CDR3 length: 17 residues. Between the trimmed V and J ends, which lost 2 bases and 1 base, there was a span of 16 bases. The CDR3 DNA reads TGTGCCAGCAGCTTAGGGACCGGGACTGAATCCTACAATGAGCAGTTCTTC. Protein product: CASSLGTGTESYNEQFF. Drawing the rest from reference TRBV5-4 and TRBJ2-1, the complete variable domain is ETGVTQSPTHLIKTRGQQVTLRCSSQSGHNTVSWYQQALGQGPQFIFQYYREEENGRGNFPPRFSGLQFPNYSSELNVNALELDDSALYLCASSLGTGTESYNEQFFGPGTRLTVL.

The chain is built from TRBV13 and TRBJ2-3; the match to TRBD1 covers 10 bases. Germline V CDR1 and CDR2: PRHDT, FYEKMQ (reference sequence). The CDR3 consists of 18 residues. Losses at the gene ends were 5 bases for V and 3 bases for J; bases not matched to a gene: 14. In DNA, the CDR3 is TGTGCCAGCAGCCTCCGTCCCGGGACAGGGGATGGGACAGATACGCAGTATTTT. This encodes CASSLRPGTGDGTDTQYF.

This clone was observed a few times. The chain is built from TRBV5-1 and TRBJ2-3; D is undetermined. This CDR3 region has 14 residues. Germline CDR1 reads SGHRS; CDR2 reads YFSETQ. V lost 0 bases, J lost 4 bases, and 9 bases lay in between. The CDR3 DNA follows: TGCGCCAGCAGCTTGGGTGGAAGGGCAGATACGCAGTATTTT. Its protein product is CASSLGGRADTQYF.

Remarks on this clone: Other DNA sequences from this sample encode an identical CDR3 as well. The chain employs TRBV6-5 and TRBJ2-1; no firm D call. This CDR3 has 11 residues. Trimming took off 2 bases at V and 7 bases at J, with 3 bases between the two ends. Germline CDR1 reads MNHEY; CDR2 reads SVGAGI. CDR3 nucleotide sequence: TGTGCCAGCAGTTACCTGAATGAGCAGTTCTTC. It encodes CASSYLNEQFF.

There are a few counts of this clone. The V and J genes are TRBV4-2 and TRBJ2-5; the match to TRBD2 covers 8 bases. The CDR3 is 16 residues long. J lost 2 bases, V lost 0 bases, and 5 bases had no gene match. Germline V gene data show CDR1 as LGHNA and CDR2 as YNFKEQ. DNA of the CDR3: TGTGCCAGCAGCCAAGATGGCAGCGGGAGACAAGAGACCCAGTACTTC. As protein: CASSQDGSGRQETQYF.

This clone has more than one count but fewer than ten. The chain has TRBV2 and TRBJ2-7; D is undetermined. The CDR3 has 12 amino acids. V was pared by 6 bases and J by 0 bases, with 6 bases between. The germline gives CDR1 SNHLY, CDR2 FYNNEI. In DNA form, the CDR3 reads TGTGCCAGCAGGGGGTTCTCCTACGAGCAGTACTTC. Translated, it gives CASRGFSYEQYF. The entire variable domain, with the rest obtained from reference TRBV2 and TRBJ2-7, is as follows: EPEVTQTPSHQVTQMGQEVILRCVPISNHLYFYWYRQILGQKVEFLVSFYNNEISEKSEIFDDQFSVERPDGSNFTLKIRSTKLEDSAMYFCASRGFSYEQYFGPGTRLTVT.

The chain employs TRBV4-3 and TRBJ1-4; TRBD1 is a possible D gene (6 bases). The germline gives CDR1 LGHNA, CDR2 YSLEER. V lost 6 bases, J lost 8 bases, and 19 bases lay in between. This CDR3 region has 15 residues. CDR3 DNA: TGCGCCAGCAGTCTCAGCACAGGGTTGCGGGAAAAACTGTTTTTT. Translating it yields CASSLSTGLREKLFF.

This clone was found a few times. This rearrangement joins TRBV7-3 to TRBJ2-5; D is unresolved. Germline V gene sequence: CDR1 SGHTA, CDR2 FQGTGA. V was pared by 1 base and J by 2 bases, with 5 bases between. The CDR3 length is 13 residues. Here the CDR3 reads CASSLRRQETQYF. CDR3 in DNA: TGTGCCAGCAGCTTAAGACGACAAGAGACCCAGTACTTC.

This clone was counted a few times. The J gene is TRBJ2-2, the V gene TRBV5-1; D perhaps matches TRBD1 (6 bases). Per the germline V gene, CDR1 is SGHRS and CDR2 is YFSETQ. Between the trimmed V and J ends, which lost 0 bases and 1 base, there was a span of 7 bases. CDR3 size: 15 residues. The CDR3 is CASSLGQENTGELFF. The CDR3 DNA reads TGCGCCAGCAGCTTGGGACAGGAGAACACCGGGGAGCTGTTTTTT.

This clone occurred a few times. The gene calls are TRBV9 and TRBJ1-2; no firm D call. CDR1 is SGDLS and CDR2 is YYNGEE in the germline V gene. CDR3 length equals 13 residues. V gave up 0 bases and J gave up 8 bases, with 11 bases separating them. The chain's CDR3 is CASSVEEIGGYTF. Here the CDR3 DNA reads TGTGCCAGCAGCGTAGAGGAAATTGGGGGCTACACCTTC.

The J gene is TRBJ2-2, the V gene TRBV13; D gene unclear. The CDR3 extends over 15 amino acids. In germline, CDR1 is PRHDT, CDR2 FYEKMQ (reference sequence). V lost 3 bases and J 1 base, leaving 9 bases between the germline ends. The CDR3 sequence: CASSFAGLNTGELFF. CDR3 DNA sequence: TGTGCCAGCAGCTTCGCAGGTCTGAACACCGGGGAGCTGTTTTTT.

This clone was observed a handful of times. J is TRBJ1-2 and V is TRBV2, with a tentative D call TRBD1 (6 bases). Trimming took off 7 bases at V and 4 bases at J, with 16 bases between the two ends. CDR1 SNHLY and CDR2 FYNNEI come from the germline V gene. The CDR3 is 14 amino acids. CDR3 residues: CASIPGDLGYGYTF. The CDR3 DNA reads TGTGCCAGCATTCCAGGGGATTTGGGCTATGGCTACACCTTC.

This clone has more than one count but fewer than ten. J is TRBJ2-3 and V is TRBV27, with D unclear. V gave up 2 bases and J gave up 0 bases, with 9 bases separating them. Germline-derived CDR1 and CDR2 are MNHEY and SMNVEV (reference sequence). CDR3 length: 15 residues. The CDR3 nucleotides are TGTGCCAGCAGTTTACGCAGTGAAAGCACAGATACGCAGTATTTT. It specifies CASSLRSESTDTQYF.

The table lists this clone with a few counts. The chain carries TRBV29-1 and TRBJ2-3, with 9 nucleotides matching TRBD2. The length of the CDR3 is 13 residues. V lost 4 bases to trimming and J lost 1 base; unmatched junction nucleotides: 0. Germline CDR1 is SQVTM and CDR2 is ANQGSEA. The CDR3 is CSVVAGGTDTQYF. The CDR3 bases are TGCAGCGTTGTAGCGGGGGGCACAGATACGCAGTATTTT.

The chain links TRBV7-2 to TRBJ1-6; no definite D call. The germline gives CDR1 SGHTA, CDR2 FQGNSA. V was trimmed by 1 base and J by 10 bases, leaving 14 bases between them. The CDR3 runs 15 residues. This CDR3 is CASSLEVAVRSPLHF. As DNA, the CDR3 is TGTGCCAGCAGCTTAGAGGTCGCGGTTCGATCACCCCTCCACTTT.

As for this clone: The identical CDR3 is also encoded by other nucleotide sequences in the sample. The chain has TRBV11-3 and TRBJ1-1; D gene ambiguous. CDR1 and CDR2 (germline): SGHNT, YENEEA. The ends were cut back, 8 bases at V and 5 bases at J, with 9 bases in the middle. The CDR3 is made up of 11 amino acids. In DNA, the CDR3 is TGTGCCAGCTCACTCGGGACTGAAGCTTTCTTT. This gives the protein CASSLGTEAFF. The whole variable domain, remainder taken from reference TRBV11-3 and TRBJ1-1, is EAGVVQSPRYKIIEKKQPVAFWCNPISGHNTLYWYLQNLGQGPELLIRYENEEAVDDSQLPKDRFSAERLKGVDSTLKIQPAELGDSAVYLCASSLGTEAFFGQGTRLTVV.

A few counts support this clone. V and J are TRBV2 and TRBJ1-5, with a weak D call TRBD1 (6 bases). The CDR3 is 15 residues long. Trimming removed 6 bases from V and 3 bases from J, with 15 bases in between. CDR1 is SNHLY, CDR2 FYNNEI, per germline. CDR3 sequence reads: CASSPPAGANQPQHF. CDR3 bases: TGTGCCAGCAGCCCCCCGGCAGGGGCCAATCAGCCCCAGCATTTT.

The chain combines TRBV29-1 with TRBJ1-5, with a possible D match to TRBD1 (6 bases). The germline gives CDR1 SQVTM, CDR2 ANQGSEA. The CDR3 has 13 residues. The germline V and J ends were trimmed by 6 bases and 3 bases, with 12 bases remaining between them. The CDR3 DNA reads as TGCAGCGTGGCAGGGGATACCAATCAGCCCCAGCATTTT. It yields the protein CSVAGDTNQPQHF.

This chain uses TRBV27 with TRBJ1-6, with a weak D call TRBD1 (5 bases). CDR1 and CDR2 (germline): MNHEY, SMNVEV (reference sequence). Trimming removed 2 bases at V and 8 bases at J, with 13 bases between. This CDR3 comprises 15 residues. This chain's CDR3 is CASSLGSGVHSPLHF. The CDR3 nucleotides are TGTGCCAGCAGTTTAGGGTCGGGGGTGCATTCACCCCTCCACTTT.

There are a few counts of this clone. The rearrangement joins TRBV10-3 to TRBJ2-7, with 10 bases matching TRBD1. The CDR3 spans 15 residues. The ends lost 0 bases at V and 5 bases at J; junction bases unmatched: 4. Germline V gene data show CDR1 as ENHRY and CDR2 as SYGVKD. The CDR3 sequence is CAISESRGQGNEQYF. As DNA, the CDR3 is TGTGCCATCAGTGAGTCGAGGGGACAGGGGAACGAGCAGTACTTC.